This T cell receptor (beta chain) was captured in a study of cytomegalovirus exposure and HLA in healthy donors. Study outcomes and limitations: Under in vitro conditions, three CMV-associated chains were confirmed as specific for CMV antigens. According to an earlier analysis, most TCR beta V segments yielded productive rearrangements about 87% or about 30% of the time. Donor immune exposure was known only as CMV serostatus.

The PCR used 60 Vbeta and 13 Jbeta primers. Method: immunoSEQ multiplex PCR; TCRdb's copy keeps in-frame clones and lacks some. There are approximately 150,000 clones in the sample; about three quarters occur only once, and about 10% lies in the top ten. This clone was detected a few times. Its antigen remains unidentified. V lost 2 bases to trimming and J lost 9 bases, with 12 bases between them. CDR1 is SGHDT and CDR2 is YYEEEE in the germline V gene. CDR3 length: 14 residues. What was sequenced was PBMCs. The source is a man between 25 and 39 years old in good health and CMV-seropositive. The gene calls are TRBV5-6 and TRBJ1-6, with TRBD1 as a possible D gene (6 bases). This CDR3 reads CASSFGQGTSPLHF. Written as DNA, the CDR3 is TGTGCCAGCAGCTTCGGGCAGGGGACTTCACCCCTCCACTTT.